This T cell receptor (beta chain) was identified in a study of beta chain features in type 1 diabetes. Study in general: Examination of sorted cells across all samples involved 90 million to 120 million cells. General study findings and limits: Here, the possible influence of HLA type (on TCRB rearrangement) remained unresolved.

The authors took one heparinised blood draw, averaging about 120 mL, from each donor. All of the sorted populations showed purity greater than 95%. The whole isolated RNA underwent reverse transcription, so sequencing captured expressed TCRB transcripts. Here immunoSEQ multiplex PCR was the method, and the copy in TCRdb shows in-frame clones only, minus some. Here the sample spans some 330,000 clones, approximately 11% being singletons. About this clone: The target antigen is unknown.

V lost 6 bases to trimming and J lost 7 bases, with 17 bases between them. The length of the CDR3 is 14 residues. Germline V gene lookup returns CDR1 KGHSH and CDR2 LQKENI. This receptor was identified in a woman aged 25 to 45 in good health. The chain recombines TRBV18 with TRBJ2-3; TRBD1 might be the D (6 bases). Sequencing input: naive CD4+ T cells from blood. DNA of the CDR3: TGTGCCAGCTCGCAGCAAACAGGGTTGAATACGCAGTATTTT. Its translation: CASSQQTGLNTQYF.